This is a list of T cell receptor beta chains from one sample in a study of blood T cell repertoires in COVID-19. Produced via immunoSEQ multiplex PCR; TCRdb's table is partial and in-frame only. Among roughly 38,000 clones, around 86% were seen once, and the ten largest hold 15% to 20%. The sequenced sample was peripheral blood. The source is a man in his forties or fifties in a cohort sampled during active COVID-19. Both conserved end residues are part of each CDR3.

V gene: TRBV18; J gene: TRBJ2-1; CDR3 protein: CASSPLEAGGYNEQFF
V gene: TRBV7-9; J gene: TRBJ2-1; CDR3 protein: CASSLGESSYNEQFF
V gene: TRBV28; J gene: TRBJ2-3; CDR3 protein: CASSSVGTVITDTQYF
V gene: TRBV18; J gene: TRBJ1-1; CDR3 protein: CASSPNVRLREGDTEAFF
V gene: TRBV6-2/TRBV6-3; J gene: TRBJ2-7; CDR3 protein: CASSSWTASSYEQYF
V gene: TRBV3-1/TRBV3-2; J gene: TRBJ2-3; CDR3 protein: CASSQDTRTSGGAGTDTQYF
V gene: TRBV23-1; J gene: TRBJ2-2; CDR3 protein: CARVVIGVTGELFF
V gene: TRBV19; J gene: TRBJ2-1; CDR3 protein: CASSPGLAGVGEQFF
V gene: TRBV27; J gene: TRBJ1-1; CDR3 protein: CASSLGTGTEAFF
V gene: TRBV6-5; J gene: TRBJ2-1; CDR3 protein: CASSPGYEQFF
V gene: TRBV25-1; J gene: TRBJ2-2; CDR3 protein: CASSEGDFSGPLGGELFF